The 8 T cell receptor beta chains given below trace back to one sample, sequenced in a study of blood T cells in healthy people across ages. Primers used in a second PCR of about 7 to 12 cycles were a sample-barcoded 5' primer and a J-beta primer mix. TCRdb re-analysed the 5' RACE reads in MiXCR, keeping a single row per CDR3 protein. The repertoire holds 450,000 to 650,000 distinct CDR3 sequences, 20% to 30% seen once, with less than 9% in the top ten. These same data were also listed under a study on T cells of mothers and their children.

The sample taken for sequencing was blood. These receptors originate from a boy aged 5-17 years in good health.

The chain has TRBV2 and TRBJ1-6; D call uncertain. V shed 5 bases and J shed 8 bases, with 4 bases lying between them. The CDR3 totals 11 residues. Germline V gene lookup returns CDR1 SNHLY and CDR2 FYNNEI. The CDR3 DNA follows: TGTGCCAGCAGTACCGATTCACCCCTCCACTTT. This gives the protein CASSTDSPLHF.

The rearrangement joins TRBV11-2 to TRBJ2-1; the match to TRBD1 covers 12 bases. This CDR3 has 14 residues. The V and J ends lost 5 bases and 9 bases, in that order; junction bases with no gene match: 5. Germline V lookup: CDR1 SGHAT, CDR2 FQNNGV. In DNA, the CDR3 is TGTGCCAGCAGCGCGGGACAGGGGGCGACTGAGCAGTTCTTC. It is translated as CASSAGQGATEQFF.

This clonotype has more than one count but fewer than ten. CDR3 residues: CASSYSGTSHQPYEQYF. The CDR3 bases are TGTGCCAGCAGTTACTCGGGGACATCGCATCAACCCTACGAGCAGTACTTC. The chain recombines TRBV6-5 with TRBJ2-7; D may be TRBD1 (6 bases). CDR3 length: 17 residues. The V end was cut by 0 bases, the J end by 2 bases, with 17 bases between. The germline gives CDR1 MNHEY, CDR2 SVGAGI.

The chain combines TRBV30 with TRBJ2-5; D not certain. The CDR3 consists of 14 residues. CDR1 is GTSNPN, CDR2 SVGIG, per germline (reference sequence). V was cut by 6 bases and J by 9 bases, with 23 bases left in between. The chain's CDR3 is CACPSGSSSEAQYF. As DNA, the CDR3 is TGTGCCTGCCCCTCCGGAAGCTCCAGCGAGGCCCAGTACTTC.

V usage is TRBV24-1 and J usage is TRBJ2-2, with unresolved D. Germline values: CDR1 KGHDR, CDR2 SFDVKD. There are 14 residues in the CDR3. The V end lost 0 bases, the J end lost 5 bases, and 6 bases lay between the germline ends. CDR3 bases: TGTGCCACCAGTGATTTGCGGACGACCGGGGAGCTGTTTTTT. It codes for CATSDLRTTGELFF.

This clonotype was detected only a few times. J is TRBJ1-3 and V is TRBV28, with 8 bases fitting TRBD1. The CDR3 covers 19 residues. Germline loops: CDR1 MDHEN, CDR2 SYDVKM. Germline trimming cut 5 bases from V and 0 bases from J; bases unmatched to any gene: 15. CDR3 amino acids: CASSLPRQGRGDSGNTIYF. In DNA, the CDR3 is TGTGCCAGCAGTCTCCCCAGACAGGGGAGAGGAGACTCTGGAAACACCATATATTTT. Using reference TRBV28 and TRBJ1-3 for the parts outside the CDR3, the full variable domain is DVKVTQSSRYLVKRTGEKVFLECVQDMDHENMFWYRQDPGLGLRLIYFSYDVKMKEKGDIPEGYSVSREKKERFSLILESASTNQTSMYLCASSLPRQGRGDSGNTIYFGEGSWLTVV.

V gene TRBV12-3 or TRBV12-4 combines with J gene TRBJ2-5; D is perhaps TRBD1 (5 bases). The CDR3 extends over 15 amino acids. V was trimmed by 3 bases and J by 4 bases, leaving 15 bases between them. The CDR3 DNA sequence: TGTGCCAGCAGTTTTCGCCAGGGTGTTTCAGAGACCCAGTACTTC. Amino acid sequence: CASSFRQGVSETQYF.

This clonotype has a handful of counts. The chain combines TRBV9 with TRBJ2-7; possible D gene TRBD2, 5 bases. CDR3 length: 13 amino acids. V was clipped by 4 bases and J by 4 bases, with 12 bases between them. Germline V gene data show CDR1 as SGDLS and CDR2 as YYNGEE. The CDR3 reads CASSPPGKYEQYF. In DNA, the CDR3 is TGTGCCAGCAGCCCCCCCGGGAAATACGAGCAGTACTTC.